This T cell receptor (beta chain) was captured by sequencing in a study of patients and donors after allogeneic stem cell transplantation. TCRdb processed the RT-PCR reads anew with MiXCR; each CDR3 protein has one entry. The sample holds approximately 99,000 distinct CDR3 sequences, around 33% seen once. This clonotype was counted between two and nine times. Germline CDR1 is DFQATT and CDR2 is SNEGSKA (reference sequence). The CDR3 is 15 residues long. V was pared by 3 bases and J by 2 bases, with 5 bases of the junction left unmatched. The rearrangement uses TRBV20-1 and TRBJ2-2, with 8 bases lining up with TRBD2. Material: blood, either unsorted or a sorted T cell fraction (not recorded which). The receptor was derived from a human donor who was either an allogeneic HSCT recipient or a stem cell or donor lymphocyte infusion donor (not recorded which). It is not recorded whose cells these are; they may come from a transplant donor. Here the CDR3 DNA reads TGCAGTGCTAGTCTGGCGGGAGGTAACACCGGGGAGCTGTTTTTT. Translating gives CSASLAGGNTGELFF.